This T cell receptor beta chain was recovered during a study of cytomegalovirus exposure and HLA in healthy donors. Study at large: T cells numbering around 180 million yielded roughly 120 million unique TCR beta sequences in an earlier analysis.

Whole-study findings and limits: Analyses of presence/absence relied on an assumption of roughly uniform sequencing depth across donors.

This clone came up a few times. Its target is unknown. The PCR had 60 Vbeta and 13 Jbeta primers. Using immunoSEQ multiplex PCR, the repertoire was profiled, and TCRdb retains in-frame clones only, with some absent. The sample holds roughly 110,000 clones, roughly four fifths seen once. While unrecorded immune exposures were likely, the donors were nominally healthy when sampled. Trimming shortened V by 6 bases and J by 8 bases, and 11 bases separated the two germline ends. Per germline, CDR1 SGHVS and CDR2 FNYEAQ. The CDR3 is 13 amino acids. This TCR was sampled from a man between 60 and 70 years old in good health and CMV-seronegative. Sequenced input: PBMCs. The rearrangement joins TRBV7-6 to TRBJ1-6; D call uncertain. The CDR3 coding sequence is TGTGCCAGCAGTCCCCTGGAGGATTCACCCCTCCACTTT. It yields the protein CASSPLEDSPLHF. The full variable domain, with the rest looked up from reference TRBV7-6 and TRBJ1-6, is GAGVSQSPRYKVTKRGQDVALRCDPISGHVSLYWYRQALGQGPEFLTYFNYEAQQDKSGLPNDRFSAERPEGSISTLTIQRTEQRDSAMYRCASSPLEDSPLHFGNGTRLTVT.